The count of the clone carrying this T cell receptor beta chain is one. Antigen unknown. This CDR3 has 16 amino acids. V was pared by 2 bases and J by 5 bases, with 18 bases between. Germline lookup yields CDR1 MNHNS and CDR2 SASEGT. This entry comes from a study of cytomegalovirus exposure and HLA in healthy donors. Study-wide background: Samples from HLA-typed donors yielded about 85 million unique TCRs in an early data release.

Unrecorded immune exposures were likely, despite nominal health at sampling. 60 Vbeta and 13 Jbeta primers were used in PCR. Libraries were prepared by immunoSEQ multiplex PCR; TCRdb keeps only in-frame clonotypes and omits some of them. The data hold around 150,000 clones, with 75% to 80% observed a single time. Study-level points and caveats: There were some public TCRs occurring in many donors, but most TCR sequences were rare. Previous analysis showed most TCR beta V segments were productive about 87% or about 30% of the time.

The chain has TRBV6-1 and TRBJ1-1; the D is unclear. Sequencing used PBMCs. This clonotype was sampled from a male donor in good health and CMV-seronegative. In nucleotides, the CDR3 is TGTGCCAGCAGTGAATGGTGGAGTTTGAGGGAAACTGAAGCTTTCTTT. It is translated as CASSEWWSLRETEAFF.